Each of the 27 T cell receptor beta chains below was sequenced from the same sample in a study of cytomegalovirus exposure and HLA in healthy donors. PCR used 60 Vbeta primers and 13 Jbeta primers. Assay: immunoSEQ multiplex PCR; the TCRdb copy retains only in-frame clones and omits some. The table includes about 130,000 clones, approximately 84% detected once. Material for sequencing was PBMCs. The receptors shown here come from a boy aged 2 to 10 in good health and CMV-seronegative.

The chain uses TRBV6-1 and TRBJ2-7, with a possible D match to TRBD1 (6 bases). Germline V lookup: CDR1 MNHNS, CDR2 SASEGT. The CDR3 is made up of 14 amino acids. V shed 5 bases and J shed 3 bases, with 14 bases lying between them. The CDR3 bases are TGTGCCAGCAGTTCGACAGGTGATTTCTACGAGCAGTACTTC. This encodes CASSSTGDFYEQYF.

This CDR3 reads CASSVATSRGTEAFF. In DNA form, the CDR3 reads TGTGCCAGCAGCGTCGCTACGAGCCGGGGCACTGAAGCTTTCTTT. The chain employs TRBV9 and TRBJ1-1; D is unclear. Germline V gives CDR1 SGDLS, CDR2 YYNGEE. Deletions cut 2 bases from V and 4 bases from J, with 15 bases between. The CDR3 has 15 amino acids.

The rearrangement joins TRBV6-5 to TRBJ1-5, with a weak D call TRBD1 (5 bases). V lost 4 bases to trimming and J lost 5 bases, with 15 bases between them. The CDR3 runs to 15 residues. Per germline, CDR1 MNHEY and CDR2 SVGAGI. The CDR3 sequence is CASSSNGEGYQPQHF. Written as DNA, the CDR3 is TGTGCCAGCAGTTCCAATGGGGAGGGGTATCAGCCCCAGCATTTT.

This clone was observed once. The chain joins TRBV6-1 to TRBJ2-3; TRBD2 is a possible D gene (6 bases). CDR3 length: 15 residues. V was trimmed by 1 base and J by 4 bases, leaving 12 bases between them. CDR1 and CDR2 from the germline V gene are MNHNS and SASEGT. CDR3 DNA: TGTGCCAGCAGTGAAGTCCGGGAGAGCGCAGATACGCAGTATTTT. Translating it yields CASSEVRESADTQYF.

The J gene is TRBJ2-1, the V gene TRBV7-3, with 11 nucleotides matching TRBD1. Germline V CDR1 and CDR2: SGHTA, FQGTGA. V lost 5 bases, J lost 6 bases, and 6 bases stayed unmatched. The CDR3 is 15 residues long. The chain's CDR3 is CASSPQGTGGNEQFF. CDR3 nucleotides: TGTGCCAGCAGCCCCCAAGGGACAGGGGGCAATGAGCAGTTCTTC. The entire variable domain, with the rest obtained from reference TRBV7-3 and TRBJ2-1, is as follows: GAGVSQTPSNKVTEKGKYVELRCDPISGHTALYWYRQSLGQGPEFLIYFQGTGAADDSGLPNDRFFAVRPEGSVSTLKIQRTERGDSAVYLCASSPQGTGGNEQFFGPGTRLTVL.

V gene TRBV5-7 combines with J gene TRBJ2-7; possible D gene TRBD1, 6 bases. TRBV5-7 is classed as an ORF, of uncertain function. Trimming took off 1 base at V and 7 bases at J, with 18 bases between the two ends. The CDR3 has 15 amino acids. CDR3 in amino acids: CASSLLQGSSREQYF. CDR3 DNA sequence: TGTGCCAGCAGCTTGTTACAGGGCAGTTCAAGGGAGCAGTACTTC.

The chain has TRBV5-8 and TRBJ2-1; 11 bases align to TRBD2. V was pared by 4 bases and J by 9 bases, with 9 bases of the junction left unmatched. The germline V gene has CDR1 SGHTS and CDR2 YDEGEE. The length of the CDR3 is 15 residues. DNA of the CDR3: TGTGCCAGCAGCCCGGATAGCGGGAGGGCCTGTGAGCAGTTCTTC. Its protein is CASSPDSGRACEQFF.

V is TRBV5-8 and J is TRBJ2-4; D is perhaps TRBD1 (6 bases). Per germline, CDR1 SGHTS and CDR2 YDEGEE. The CDR3 is 15 amino acids. V dropped 6 bases and J dropped 0 bases, with 13 bases sitting between them. The DNA for the CDR3 is TGTGCCAGCACTCGACAGGAGCTAGCCAAAAACATTCAGTACTTC. Amino acids: CASTRQELAKNIQYF.

V usage is TRBV6-5 and J usage is TRBJ1-5; D uncertain. V shed 2 bases and J shed 5 bases, with 7 bases lying between them. The CDR3 covers 13 residues. Germline V gives CDR1 MNHEY, CDR2 SVGAGI. This chain's CDR3 is CASSYREDQPQHF. The CDR3 DNA reads as TGTGCCAGCAGTTACAGGGAGGATCAGCCCCAGCATTTT.

The rearrangement links TRBV5-5 to TRBJ1-2; maybe TRBD1 (5 bases). CDR1 and CDR2 (germline): SGHKS, YYEKEE (reference sequence). Trimming shortened V by 4 bases and J by 5 bases, and 24 bases separated the two germline ends. This CDR3 is built from 17 residues. This CDR3 reads CASSALISGTAPYGYTF. The CDR3 DNA follows: TGTGCCAGCAGCGCACTAATTAGCGGGACGGCTCCTTATGGCTACACCTTC.

Regarding this clone: The junction departs from the called germline gene at one end, perhaps through a read error. The genes are TRBV7-7 and TRBJ2-7; 7 bases are a match to TRBD1. Germline V gives CDR1 SSHAT, CDR2 FNYEAQ (reference sequence). The CDR3 consists of 15 residues. CDR3 sequence reads: CASSLGPGGKGEQYF. CDR3 DNA sequence: TGTGCTAGCAGCTTAGGGCCAGGGGGAAAAGGAGAGCAGTACTTC.

The genes are TRBV6-4 and TRBJ2-7; D is possibly TRBD1 (6 bases). The V and J ends lost 9 bases and 6 bases respectively, with 24 bases between them. CDR3 size: 15 residues. Germline CDR1 reads MRHNA; CDR2 reads SNTAGT. The CDR3 loop reads CARSRRLDIRGEQYF. CDR3 DNA sequence: TGTGCCAGATCTAGGCGCTTGGATATCAGGGGCGAGCAGTACTTC.

The CDR3 nucleotides are TGCGCCAGCAGCCCACTAGCGGACTCTTCCTACGAGCAGTACGTC. Translated, it gives CASSPLADSSYEQYV. The V call is TRBV4-1, the J call TRBJ2-7; 8 nucleotides line up with TRBD2. The CDR3 has 15 residues. The germline gives CDR1 MGHRA, CDR2 YSYEKL. Trimming at V came to 4 bases and at J to 1 base, leaving 6 bases not matched to a gene.

The V and J genes are TRBV5-1 and TRBJ1-2, with 7 nucleotides matching TRBD1. V dropped 0 bases and J dropped 4; count of bases not matched to a gene: 6. In germline, CDR1 is SGHRS, CDR2 YFSETQ. This CDR3 is 15 amino acids long. In DNA, the CDR3 is TGCGCCAGCAGCTTGGCCAGTCAGGGGGGCTATGGCTACACCTTC. It encodes CASSLASQGGYGYTF.

CDR3 nucleotide sequence: TGTGCCAGTAGTATAGGACAGGGTCTCGGCTACACCTTC. Protein: CASSIGQGLGYTF. J is TRBJ1-2 and V is TRBV19; 7 positions match TRBD1. Germline trimming cut 1 base from V and 8 bases from J; bases unmatched to any gene: 4. The CDR3 has 13 amino acids. Germline assignment: CDR1 LNHDA and CDR2 SQIVND (reference sequence). The complete variable domain, with remaining parts taken from reference TRBV19 and TRBJ1-2, reads DGGITQSPKYLFRKEGQNVTLSCEQNLNHDAMYWYRQDPGQGLRLIYYSQIVNDFQKGDIAEGYSVSREKKESFPLTVTSAQKNPTAFYLCASSIGQGLGYTFGSGTRLTVV.

The chain uses TRBV19 and TRBJ2-5; TRBD2 matches 11 bases. The CDR3 loop spans 16 amino acids. Trimming at V came to 5 bases and at J to 5 bases, leaving 10 bases not matched to a gene. The germline gives CDR1 LNHDA, CDR2 SQIVND (reference sequence). The CDR3 DNA is TGTGCCAGTAGTCCCCGACTAGCGGGATCCGTCGAGACCCAGTACTTC. This sequence encodes CASSPRLAGSVETQYF.

This clone appeared a few times. The V call is TRBV5-4, the J call TRBJ2-7; 13 bases are a match to TRBD2. This CDR3 spans 16 amino acids. Losses at the gene ends were 4 bases for V and 4 bases for J; bases not matched to a gene: 8. Germline V gives CDR1 SGHNT, CDR2 YYREEE (reference sequence). The CDR3, as DNA: TGTGCCAGCAGCCCTAGGACTAGCGGGGGCCCATACGAGCAGTACGTC. It codes for CASSPRTSGGPYEQYV.

V usage is TRBV19 and J usage is TRBJ2-7; D gene uncertain. The germline V gene encodes CDR1 LNHDA and CDR2 SQIVND (reference sequence). V shed 0 bases and J shed 0 bases, with 6 bases lying between them. The CDR3 extends over 14 amino acids. The CDR3 loop reads CASSIDDTSYEQYF. For the CDR3, the DNA is TGTGCCAGTAGTATAGACGACACCTCCTACGAGCAGTACTTC.

This clone was found once. The chain employs TRBV7-8 and TRBJ2-7, with TRBD1 identical over 11 bases. Losses at the gene ends were 5 bases for V and 6 bases for J; bases not matched to a gene: 6. The CDR3 has 14 residues. In germline, CDR1 is SGHVS, CDR2 FQNEAQ. Here the CDR3 reads CASSMGQGVVEQYV. In DNA form, the CDR3 reads TGTGCCAGCAGCATGGGACAGGGGGTTGTCGAGCAGTACGTC.

The rearrangement links TRBV19 to TRBJ2-6; 7 nucleotides align to TRBD1. This CDR3 has 18 amino acids. Per germline, CDR1 LNHDA and CDR2 SQIVND (reference sequence). The V and J ends lost 6 bases and 0 bases, in that order; junction bases with no gene match: 11. The CDR3, as DNA: TGTGCCAGTAGCATGGACAGGACCACAACCTCTGGGGCCAACGTCCTGACTTTC. It yields the protein CASSMDRTTTSGANVLTF.

This clone occurred once. This chain links TRBV29-1 with TRBJ2-3; D perhaps matches TRBD2 (6 bases). The V and J ends lost 6 bases and 1 base respectively, with 20 bases between them. Germline V gives CDR1 SQVTM, CDR2 ANQGSEA. This CDR3 is 16 amino acids long. The chain's CDR3 is CSVPPWGSGRTDTQYF. In DNA, the CDR3 is TGCAGCGTCCCACCGTGGGGTAGCGGACGCACAGATACGCAGTATTTT.

The rearrangement joins TRBV10-3 to TRBJ2-1, with a tentative D call TRBD1 (5 bases). Germline V lookup: CDR1 ENHRY, CDR2 SYGVKD. There are 12 residues in the CDR3. The V gene lost 3 bases and the J gene lost 12 bases, with 12 bases spanning the gap. CDR3 loop: CAISEGDSRQFF. The CDR3, as DNA: TGTGCCATCAGTGAAGGAGACAGTAGGCAGTTCTTC.

This clone was seen just once. V gene TRBV25-1 combines with J gene TRBJ2-7; the D gene is possibly TRBD2 (5 bases). Germline-derived CDR1 and CDR2 are MGHDK and SYGVNS. V dropped 5 bases and J dropped 2 bases, with 10 bases sitting between them. This CDR3 has 13 residues. The CDR3 is CASSWRGTYEQYF. In nucleotides, the CDR3 is TGTGCCAGCAGTTGGAGAGGGACCTACGAGCAGTACTTC.

The chain carries TRBV4-3 and TRBJ1-1; unclear D gene. The CDR3 runs to 17 residues. Per germline, CDR1 LGHNA and CDR2 YSLEER. Trimming shortened V by 1 base and J by 4 bases, and 19 bases separated the two germline ends. DNA of the CDR3: TGCGCCAGCAGCCAAGGGCTCGTGGACCTACGGGGCACTGAAGCTTTCTTT. The encoded protein is CASSQGLVDLRGTEAFF.

The rearrangement links TRBV19 to TRBJ2-3, with D possibly matching TRBD1 (5 bases). V lost 3 bases, J lost 6 bases, and 16 bases lay in between. The germline CDR1 and CDR2 sequences are LNHDA and SQIVND (reference sequence). The CDR3 is 15 amino acids. The CDR3 bases are TGTGCCAGTAGTATTTCAGGGCTCGGGTCCGATACGCAGTATTTT. This codes for CASSISGLGSDTQYF.

The gene calls are TRBV6-1 and TRBJ1-2; a weak D match, TRBD1 (5 bases). V lost 0 bases and J lost 5, with 10 bases in between. Germline V gives CDR1 MNHNS, CDR2 SASEGT. The CDR3 is 14 residues long. The CDR3 here is CASSEALGGYGYTF. In DNA, the CDR3 is TGTGCCAGCAGTGAAGCGCTCGGGGGGTATGGCTACACCTTC.

The chain is built from TRBV6-5 and TRBJ2-2; TRBD2 agrees at 7 bases. V shed 1 base, J shed 0 bases, and the junction held 2 bases outside the gene matches. Germline lookup yields CDR1 MNHEY and CDR2 SVGAGI. The length of the CDR3 is 16 residues. DNA of the CDR3: TGTGCCAGCAGTTACTTAGCGGGCGCGAACACCGGGGAGCTGTTTTTT. It translates to CASSYLAGANTGELFF.